Presented here are 16 T cell receptor beta chains from one specimen sequenced in a study of cytomegalovirus exposure and HLA in healthy donors. With 60 Vbeta and 13 Jbeta primers, the PCR was carried out. Profiling relied on immunoSEQ multiplex PCR, and the TCRdb table lists in-frame clones only, not all of them. The sample consists of 40,000 or so clones, around nine tenths of them appearing once. Input material: PBMCs. These receptors all stem from a woman between 18 and 30 years old in good health and CMV-seronegative.

This clone was detected only a few times. The chain employs TRBV4-2 and TRBJ2-1, with D tentatively TRBD1 (5 bases). Per the germline V gene, CDR1 is LGHNA and CDR2 is YNFKEQ. CDR3 length equals 15 residues. Trimming took 1 base from V and 4 from J, leaving 11 bases between them. The CDR3 sequence: CASSQADSGYNEQFF. CDR3 DNA: TGTGCCAGCAGCCAAGCAGACAGTGGGTACAATGAGCAGTTCTTC.

The gene calls are TRBV13 and TRBJ2-1, with 9 positions matching TRBD1. The CDR3 totals 14 residues. V was pared by 5 bases and J by 10 bases, with 9 bases of the junction left unmatched. Germline-derived CDR1 and CDR2 are PRHDT and FYEKMQ (reference sequence). The CDR3 sequence is CASSPITGGREQFF. The CDR3 coding sequence is TGTGCCAGCAGCCCCATCACAGGGGGCCGAGAGCAGTTCTTC.

This chain links TRBV5-1 with TRBJ2-3; 9 bases are shared with TRBD1. Trimming cost V 4 bases and J 6 bases; bases outside gene matches: 15. Germline V lookup: CDR1 SGHRS, CDR2 YFSETQ. This CDR3 is built from 17 residues. This CDR3 reads CASSVGQGLLDRDTQYF. DNA for the CDR3: TGCGCCAGCAGCGTCGGACAGGGGCTATTGGACAGGGATACGCAGTATTTT.

The chain links TRBV7-3 to TRBJ2-2, with 9 bases aligning to TRBD1. The CDR3 has 16 residues. V gave up 5 bases and J gave up 2 bases; unmatched junction bases: 6. Germline V gene data show CDR1 as SGHTA and CDR2 as FQGTGA. The CDR3 protein is CASSRQGGPNTGELFF. The CDR3, as DNA: TGTGCCAGCAGCCGACAGGGGGGACCTAACACCGGGGAGCTGTTTTTT.

The chain joins TRBV10-2 to TRBJ1-1, with a tentative D call TRBD1 (6 bases). This CDR3 has 12 residues. V was clipped by 3 bases and J by 5 bases, with 7 bases between them. Germline V gene data show CDR1 as WSHSY and CDR2 as SAAADI. In nucleotides, the CDR3 is TGCGCCAGCAGTGACCAGGGGACTGAAGCTTTCTTT. The encoded protein is CASSDQGTEAFF.

CDR3 residues: CASRAGYGGNTIYF. The CDR3 DNA reads TGTGCCAGCAGAGCAGGGTATGGAGGAAACACCATATATTTT. The chain uses TRBV28 and TRBJ1-3; D may be TRBD1 (5 bases). Germline V gene data show CDR1 as MDHEN and CDR2 as SYDVKM. V was trimmed by 6 bases and J by 4 bases, leaving 13 bases between them. CDR3 length equals 14 residues.

The chain combines TRBV4-1 with TRBJ2-2, with TRBD1 matching over 9 bases. The V gene's germline CDR1 is MGHRA and CDR2 YSYEKL. The CDR3 spans 17 residues. The V segment lost 0 bases and the J segment 6 bases; nucleotides outside the gene matches: 8. CDR3 sequence: CASSQDLGTGLAGELFF. The CDR3, as DNA: TGCGCCAGCAGCCAAGATCTAGGGACAGGGTTGGCCGGGGAGCTGTTTTTT.

The V gene is TRBV5-1, the J gene TRBJ2-5; TRBD2 might be the D (6 bases). V lost 3 bases and J lost 1, with 13 bases in between. Germline assignment: CDR1 SGHRS and CDR2 YFSETQ. The length of the CDR3 is 15 residues. The DNA of the CDR3 is TGCGCCAGCAGCTATAGCCCAGCGGGCCAAGAGACCCAGTACTTC. This gives the protein CASSYSPAGQETQYF.

Only a few counts were recorded for this clone. The V gene is TRBV11-2, the J gene TRBJ1-2, with TRBD1 identical over 8 bases. After removal of 5 bases from V and 2 bases from J, the junction contained 7 bases not matched to a gene. This CDR3 contains 15 residues. Germline V gives CDR1 SGHAT, CDR2 FQNNGV. The DNA for the CDR3 is TGTGCCAGCAGCCCCCGGGACAGGTGGAACTATGGCTACACCTTC. Its protein product is CASSPRDRWNYGYTF.

The chain uses TRBV5-4 and TRBJ2-2; D unresolved. Germline V gene data show CDR1 as SGHNT and CDR2 as YYREEE (reference sequence). Trimming took 4 bases from V and 4 from J, leaving 8 bases between them. CDR3 size: 13 residues. CDR3 bases: TGTGCCAGCAGCCAATCCCCCACCGGGGAGCTGTTTTTT. Residues: CASSQSPTGELFF. Filled out from reference TRBV5-4 and TRBJ2-2, the complete variable domain reads ETGVTQSPTHLIKTRGQQVTLRCSSQSGHNTVSWYQQALGQGPQFIFQYYREEENGRGNFPPRFSGLQFPNYSSELNVNALELDDSALYLCASSQSPTGELFFGEGSRLTVL.

The chain is built from TRBV7-9 and TRBJ2-2, with a possible D match to TRBD1 (5 bases). Trimming took off 3 bases at V and 5 bases at J, with 7 bases between the two ends. Looked up from germline, CDR1 is SEHNR and CDR2 is FQNEAQ (reference sequence). This CDR3 is built from 13 residues. This CDR3 reads CASSLRTTGELFF. The CDR3 nucleotides are TGTGCCAGCAGCTTGCGGACAACCGGGGAGCTGTTTTTT. Combining the CDR3 with reference TRBV7-9 and TRBJ2-2 gives the whole variable domain DTGVSQNPRHKITKRGQNVTFRCDPISEHNRLYWYRQTLGQGPEFLTYFQNEAQLEKSRLLSDRFSAERPKGSFSTLEIQRTEQGDSAMYLCASSLRTTGELFFGEGSRLTVL.

The CDR3 region has the DNA TGTGCCAGCAGCGTAGACGGGGAGTGGGGCTACGAGCAGTACTTC. It encodes CASSVDGEWGYEQYF. The chain links TRBV9 to TRBJ2-7; a weak D match, TRBD2 (5 bases). Germline V gene data show CDR1 as SGDLS and CDR2 as YYNGEE. The CDR3 extends over 15 amino acids. The V end lost 0 bases, the J end lost 3 bases, and 13 bases lay between the germline ends.

This sequence joins TRBV5-1 and TRBJ2-3, with 10 nucleotides matching TRBD2. After removal of 5 bases from V and 1 base from J, the junction contained 7 bases not matched to a gene. This CDR3 is built from 16 residues. The germline V gene encodes CDR1 SGHRS and CDR2 YFSETQ. Here the CDR3 DNA reads TGCGCCAGCAGGGTGAGCGGGAGGGCCGGCACAGATACGCAGTATTTT. This sequence encodes CASRVSGRAGTDTQYF.

The chain uses TRBV7-9 and TRBJ1-4, with 7 bases matching TRBD1. This CDR3 has 15 residues. After removal of 1 base from V and 5 bases from J, the junction contained 4 bases not matched to a gene. The V gene's germline CDR1 is SEHNR and CDR2 FQNEAQ (reference sequence). The CDR3 coding sequence is TGTGCCAGCAGCTTAGGCGACAGGGTGAATGAAAAACTGTTTTTT. It translates to CASSLGDRVNEKLFF.

The chain is built from TRBV28 and TRBJ1-5, with D tentatively TRBD1 (6 bases). The germline CDR1 and CDR2 sequences are MDHEN and SYDVKM. The V end lost 5 bases, the J end lost 4 bases, and 15 bases lay between the germline ends. The CDR3 is 15 residues long. CDR3 amino acids: CASSPREGGNQPQHF. The DNA for the CDR3 is TGTGCCAGCAGTCCGAGGGAAGGGGGAAATCAGCCCCAGCATTTT.

The chain couples TRBV4-2 to TRBJ1-2; perhaps TRBD1 as D (5 bases). Germline V gene lookup returns CDR1 LGHNA and CDR2 YNFKEQ. V was shortened by 4 bases and J by 5 bases, with 17 bases between the two germline ends. The CDR3 loop spans 15 amino acids. The CDR3 coding sequence is TGTGCCAGCAGCCGGGCCCAGGGCGCCGGGTATGGCTACACCTTC. Its translation is CASSRAQGAGYGYTF.